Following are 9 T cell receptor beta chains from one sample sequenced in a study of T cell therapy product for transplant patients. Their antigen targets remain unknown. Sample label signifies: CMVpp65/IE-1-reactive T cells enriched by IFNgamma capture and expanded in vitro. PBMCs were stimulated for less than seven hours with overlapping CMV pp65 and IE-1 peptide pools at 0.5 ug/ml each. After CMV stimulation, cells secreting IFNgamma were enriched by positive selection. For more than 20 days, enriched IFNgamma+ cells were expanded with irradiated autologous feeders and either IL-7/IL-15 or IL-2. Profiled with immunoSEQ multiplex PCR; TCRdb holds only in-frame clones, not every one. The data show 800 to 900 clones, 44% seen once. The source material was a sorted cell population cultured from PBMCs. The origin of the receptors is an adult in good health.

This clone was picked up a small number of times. CDR3 nucleotides: TGTGCCAGCACCCGAACAGGGGCGGACACCGGGGAGCTGTTTTTT. Translated, it gives CASTRTGADTGELFF. The chain joins TRBV5-4 to TRBJ2-2; 7 nucleotides agree with TRBD1. CDR3 length: 15 residues. After removal of 6 bases from V and 3 bases from J, the junction contained 8 bases not matched to a gene. Germline V gene data show CDR1 as SGHNT and CDR2 as YYREEE (reference sequence).

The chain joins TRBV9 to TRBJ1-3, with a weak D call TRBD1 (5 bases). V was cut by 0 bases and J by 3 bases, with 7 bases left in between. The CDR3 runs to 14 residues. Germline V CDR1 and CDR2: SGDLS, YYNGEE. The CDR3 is CASSVGDVGNTIYF. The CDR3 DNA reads TGTGCCAGCAGCGTAGGGGACGTTGGAAACACCATATATTTT.

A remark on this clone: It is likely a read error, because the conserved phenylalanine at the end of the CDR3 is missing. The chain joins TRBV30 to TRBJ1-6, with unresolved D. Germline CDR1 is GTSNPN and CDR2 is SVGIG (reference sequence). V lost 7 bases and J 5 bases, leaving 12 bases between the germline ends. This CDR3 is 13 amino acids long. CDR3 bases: TGTGCCTACAACGACAACGATAATTCACCCCTCCACTGT. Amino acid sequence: CAYNDNDNSPLHC.

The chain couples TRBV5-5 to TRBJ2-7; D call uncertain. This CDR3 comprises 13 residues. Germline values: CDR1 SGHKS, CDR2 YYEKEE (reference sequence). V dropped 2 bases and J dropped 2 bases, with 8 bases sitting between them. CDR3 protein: CASSFPPAYEQYF. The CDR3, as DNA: TGTGCCAGCAGCTTCCCCCCGGCCTACGAGCAGTACTTC. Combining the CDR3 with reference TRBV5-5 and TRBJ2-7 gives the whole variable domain DAGVTQSPTHLIKTRGQQVTLRCSPISGHKSVSWYQQVLGQGPQFIFQYYEKEERGRGNFPDRFSARQFPNYSSELNVNALLLGDSALYLCASSFPPAYEQYFGPGTRLTVT.

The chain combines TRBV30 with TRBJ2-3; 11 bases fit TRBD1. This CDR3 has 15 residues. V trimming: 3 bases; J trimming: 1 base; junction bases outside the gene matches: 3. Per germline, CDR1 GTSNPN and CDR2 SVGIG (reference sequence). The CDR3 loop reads CAWSGQGAGTDTQYF. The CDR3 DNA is TGTGCCTGGAGCGGACAGGGGGCAGGCACAGATACGCAGTATTTT.

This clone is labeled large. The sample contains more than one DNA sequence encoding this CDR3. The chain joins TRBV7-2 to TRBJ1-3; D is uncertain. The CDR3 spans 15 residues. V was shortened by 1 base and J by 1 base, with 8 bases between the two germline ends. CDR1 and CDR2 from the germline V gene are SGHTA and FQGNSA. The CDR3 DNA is TGTGCCAGCAGCTTAGAAGCAGTGTCTGGAAACACCATATATTTT. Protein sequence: CASSLEAVSGNTIYF.

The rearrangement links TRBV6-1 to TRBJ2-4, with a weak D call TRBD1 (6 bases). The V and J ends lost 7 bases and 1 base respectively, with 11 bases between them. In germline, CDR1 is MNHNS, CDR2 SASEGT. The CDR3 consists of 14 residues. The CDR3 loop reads CASTLDSAKNIQYF. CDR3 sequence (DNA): TGTGCCAGCACCCTGGACAGTGCCAAAAACATTCAGTACTTC.

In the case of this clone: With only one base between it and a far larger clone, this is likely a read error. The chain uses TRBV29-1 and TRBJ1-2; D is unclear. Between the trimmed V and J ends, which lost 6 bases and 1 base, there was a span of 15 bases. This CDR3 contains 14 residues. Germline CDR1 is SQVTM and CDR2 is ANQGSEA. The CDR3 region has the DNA TGCAGCGTCCATAGTTTGGGCAGTAACTATGGCTACACCTTC. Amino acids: CSVHSLGSNYGYTF.

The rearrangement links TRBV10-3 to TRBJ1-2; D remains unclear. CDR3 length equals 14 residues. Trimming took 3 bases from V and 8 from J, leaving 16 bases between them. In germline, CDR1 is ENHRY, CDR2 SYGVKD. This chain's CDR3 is CAISEGSQKGGYTF. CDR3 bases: TGTGCCATCAGTGAAGGGAGCCAGAAGGGCGGCTACACCTTC.